This T cell receptor (beta chain) emerged from a study of blood T cell repertoires in COVID-19. Turning to the study itself: Both acute and convalescent COVID-19 samples were obtained from the United States, Italy and Spain. PBMCs, B-cell-depleted T cells, or T cells were the source of the cDNA or gDNA that made up the material.

Under the authors' procedure: Quantification of nucleated cells was approximated via reference gene primer amplification. Only in-frame clones appear in the TCRdb table, and some are missing; sequencing was by immunoSEQ multiplex PCR. For V, J and clone size, that table is used; D and trimming come from the DNA. The sample holds about 90,000 clones, less than 85% seen once. The CDR3 has 14 residues. The ends lost 1 base at V and 6 bases at J; junction bases unmatched: 3. Germline V gives CDR1 LGHDT, CDR2 YNNKEL (reference sequence). The receptor was isolated from a woman aged 70 to 79 with acute or convalescent COVID-19. This chain joins TRBV3-1 (or the pseudogene TRBV3-2) and TRBJ1-2; the match to TRBD1 covers 9 bases. Sequenced material: peripheral blood. The CDR3 loop reads CASSQVQGANGYTF. For the CDR3, the DNA is TGTGCCAGCAGCCAAGTACAGGGGGCCAATGGCTACACCTTC.